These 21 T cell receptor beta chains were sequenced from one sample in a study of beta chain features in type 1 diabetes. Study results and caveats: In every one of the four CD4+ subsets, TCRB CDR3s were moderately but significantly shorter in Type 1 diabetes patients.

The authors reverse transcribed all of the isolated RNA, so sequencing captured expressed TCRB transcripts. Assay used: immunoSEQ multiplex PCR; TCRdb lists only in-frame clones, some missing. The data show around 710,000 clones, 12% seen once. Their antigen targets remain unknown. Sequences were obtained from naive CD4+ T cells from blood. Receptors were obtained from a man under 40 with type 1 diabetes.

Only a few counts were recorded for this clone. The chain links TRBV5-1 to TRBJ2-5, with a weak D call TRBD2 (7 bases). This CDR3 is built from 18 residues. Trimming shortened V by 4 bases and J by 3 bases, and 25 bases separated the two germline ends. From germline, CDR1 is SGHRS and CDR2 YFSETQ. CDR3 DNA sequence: TGCGCCAGCAGCCGTGGCGTGGGTTCTGGCGGGGGCGAAGAGACCCAGTACTTC. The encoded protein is CASSRGVGSGGGEETQYF. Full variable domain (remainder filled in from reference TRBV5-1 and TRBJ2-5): KAGVTQTPRYLIKTRGQQVTLSCSPISGHRSVSWYQQTPGQGLQFLFEYFSETQRNKGNFPGRFSGRQFSNSRSEMNVSTLELGDSALYLCASSRGVGSGGGEETQYFGPGTRLLVL.

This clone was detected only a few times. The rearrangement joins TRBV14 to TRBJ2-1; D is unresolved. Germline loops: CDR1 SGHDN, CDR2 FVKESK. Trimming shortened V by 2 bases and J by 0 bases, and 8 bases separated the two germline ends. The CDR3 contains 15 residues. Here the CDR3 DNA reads TGTGCCAGCAGCCAACTAGAGAGCTCCTACAATGAGCAGTTCTTC. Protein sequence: CASSQLESSYNEQFF.

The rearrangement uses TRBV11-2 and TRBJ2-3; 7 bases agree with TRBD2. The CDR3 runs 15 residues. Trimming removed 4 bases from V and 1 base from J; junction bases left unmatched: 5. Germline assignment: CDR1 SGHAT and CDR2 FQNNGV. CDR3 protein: CASSSWGGGTDTQYF. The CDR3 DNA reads TGTGCCAGCAGCTCCTGGGGAGGGGGCACAGATACGCAGTATTTT.

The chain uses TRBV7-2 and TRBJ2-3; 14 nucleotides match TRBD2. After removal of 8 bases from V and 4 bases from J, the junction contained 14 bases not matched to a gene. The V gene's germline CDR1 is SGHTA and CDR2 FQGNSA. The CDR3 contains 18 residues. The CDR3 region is CASGEGLAGARGPDTQYF. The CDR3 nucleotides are TGTGCCAGCGGAGAGGGACTAGCGGGGGCCCGGGGCCCAGATACGCAGTATTTT.

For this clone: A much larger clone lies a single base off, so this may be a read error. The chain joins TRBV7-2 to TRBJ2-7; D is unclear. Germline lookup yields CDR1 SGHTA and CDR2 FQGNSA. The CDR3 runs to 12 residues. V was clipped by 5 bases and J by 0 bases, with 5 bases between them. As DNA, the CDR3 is TGTGCCAGCAGCGCCAGCTCCTACGAGCAGTACTTC. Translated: CASSASSYEQYF.

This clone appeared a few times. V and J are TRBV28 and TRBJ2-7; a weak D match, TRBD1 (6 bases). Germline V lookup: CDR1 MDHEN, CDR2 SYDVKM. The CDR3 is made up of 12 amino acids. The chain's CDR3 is CAGRGTRGEQYF. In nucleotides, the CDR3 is TGTGCAGGTAGGGGGACCCGTGGAGAGCAGTACTTC. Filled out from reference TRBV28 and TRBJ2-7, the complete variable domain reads DVKVTQSSRYLVKRTGEKVFLECVQDMDHENMFWYRQDPGLGLRLIYFSYDVKMKEKGDIPEGYSVSREKKERFSLILESASTNQTSMYLCAGRGTRGEQYFGPGTRLTVT.

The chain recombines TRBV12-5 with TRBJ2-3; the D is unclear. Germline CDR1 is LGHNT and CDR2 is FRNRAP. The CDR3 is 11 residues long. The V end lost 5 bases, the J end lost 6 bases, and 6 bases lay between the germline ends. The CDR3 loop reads CASGPPDTQYF. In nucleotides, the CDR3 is TGTGCTAGTGGTCCCCCCGATACGCAGTATTTT. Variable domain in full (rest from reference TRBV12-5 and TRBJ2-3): DARVTQTPRHKVTEMGQEVTMRCQPILGHNTVFWYRQTMMQGLELLAYFRNRAPLDDSGMPKDRFSAEMPDATLATLKIQPSEPRDSAVYFCASGPPDTQYFGPGTRLTVL.

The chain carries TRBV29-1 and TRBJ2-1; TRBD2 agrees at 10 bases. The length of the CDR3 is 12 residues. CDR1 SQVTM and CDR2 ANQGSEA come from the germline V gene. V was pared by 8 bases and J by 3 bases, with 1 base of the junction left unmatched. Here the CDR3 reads CSRTSGYNEQFF. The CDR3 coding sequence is TGCAGCAGGACTAGCGGCTACAATGAGCAGTTCTTC.

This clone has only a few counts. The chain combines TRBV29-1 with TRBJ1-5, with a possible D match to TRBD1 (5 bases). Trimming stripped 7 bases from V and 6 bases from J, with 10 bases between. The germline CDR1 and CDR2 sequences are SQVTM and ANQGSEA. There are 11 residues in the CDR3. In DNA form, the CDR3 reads TGCAGCGGTGGGGCCGGTCAGCCCCAGCATTTT. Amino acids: CSGGAGQPQHF.

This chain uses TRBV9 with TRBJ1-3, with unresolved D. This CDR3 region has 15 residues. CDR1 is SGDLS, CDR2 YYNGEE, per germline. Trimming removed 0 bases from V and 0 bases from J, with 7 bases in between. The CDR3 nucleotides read TGTGCCAGCAGCGTAGGGGCGAACTCTGGAAACACCATATATTTT. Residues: CASSVGANSGNTIYF.

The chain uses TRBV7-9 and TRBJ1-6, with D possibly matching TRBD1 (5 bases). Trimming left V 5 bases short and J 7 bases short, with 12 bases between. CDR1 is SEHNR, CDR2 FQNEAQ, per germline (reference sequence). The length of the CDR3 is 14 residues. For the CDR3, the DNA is TGTGCCAGCAGCCTAGACAGTTGGAATTCACCCCTCCACTTT. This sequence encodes CASSLDSWNSPLHF. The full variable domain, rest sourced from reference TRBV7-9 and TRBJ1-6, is DTGVSQNPRHKITKRGQNVTFRCDPISEHNRLYWYRQTLGQGPEFLTYFQNEAQLEKSRLLSDRFSAERPKGSFSTLEIQRTEQGDSAMYLCASSLDSWNSPLHFGNGTRLTVT.

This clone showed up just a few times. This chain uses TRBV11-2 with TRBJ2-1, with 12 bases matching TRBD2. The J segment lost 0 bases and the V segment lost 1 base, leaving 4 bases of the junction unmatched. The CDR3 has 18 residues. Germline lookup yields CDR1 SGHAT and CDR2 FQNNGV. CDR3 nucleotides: TGTGCCAGCAGCTTAGTCCTGACTAGCGGGGGCTCCTACAATGAGCAGTTCTTC. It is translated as CASSLVLTSGGSYNEQFF.

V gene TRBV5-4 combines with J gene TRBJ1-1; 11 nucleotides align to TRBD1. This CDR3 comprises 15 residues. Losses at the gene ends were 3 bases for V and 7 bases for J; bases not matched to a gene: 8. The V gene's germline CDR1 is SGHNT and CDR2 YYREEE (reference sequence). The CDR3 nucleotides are TGTGCCAGCAGCTGGGGACAGGGGGGAAGGATTGAAGCTTTCTTT. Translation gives CASSWGQGGRIEAFF.

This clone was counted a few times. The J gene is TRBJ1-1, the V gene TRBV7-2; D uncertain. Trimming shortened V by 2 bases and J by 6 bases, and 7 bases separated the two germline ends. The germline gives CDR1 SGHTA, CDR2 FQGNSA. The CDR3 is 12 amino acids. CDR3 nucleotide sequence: TGTGCCAGCAGCTTAACGAAGGCTGAAGCTTTCTTT. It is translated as CASSLTKAEAFF.

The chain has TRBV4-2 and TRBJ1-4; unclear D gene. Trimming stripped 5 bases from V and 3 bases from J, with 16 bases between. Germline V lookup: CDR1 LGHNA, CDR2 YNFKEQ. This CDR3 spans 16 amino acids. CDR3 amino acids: CASSSELRGANEKLFF. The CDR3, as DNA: TGTGCCAGCAGCTCCGAACTGCGGGGAGCTAATGAAAAACTGTTTTTT.

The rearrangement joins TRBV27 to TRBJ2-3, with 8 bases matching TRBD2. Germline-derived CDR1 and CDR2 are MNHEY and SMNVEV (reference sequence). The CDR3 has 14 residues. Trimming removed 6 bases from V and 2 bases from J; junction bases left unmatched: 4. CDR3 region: CASRGAGVTDTQYF. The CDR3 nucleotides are TGTGCCAGCAGGGGAGCGGGGGTCACAGATACGCAGTATTTT.

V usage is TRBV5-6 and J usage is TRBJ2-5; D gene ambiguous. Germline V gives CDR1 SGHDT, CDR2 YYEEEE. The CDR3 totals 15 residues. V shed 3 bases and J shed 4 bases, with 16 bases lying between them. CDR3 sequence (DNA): TGTGCCAGCAGCTGGTATTTAGCCCTAAGAGAGACCCAGTACTTC. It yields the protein CASSWYLALRETQYF.

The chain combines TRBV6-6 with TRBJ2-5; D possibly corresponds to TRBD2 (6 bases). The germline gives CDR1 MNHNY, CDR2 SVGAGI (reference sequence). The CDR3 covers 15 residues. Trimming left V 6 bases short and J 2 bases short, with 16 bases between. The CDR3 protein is CASRPLGTPQETQYF. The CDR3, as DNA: TGTGCCAGCAGGCCACTCGGGACTCCACAAGAGACCCAGTACTTC.

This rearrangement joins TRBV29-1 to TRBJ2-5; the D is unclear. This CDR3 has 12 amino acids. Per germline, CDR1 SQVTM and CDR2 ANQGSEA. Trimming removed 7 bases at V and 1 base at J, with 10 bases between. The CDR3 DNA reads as TGCAGCGCGGTAGGGTCCCAAGAGACCCAGTACTTC. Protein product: CSAVGSQETQYF.

The CDR3 coding sequence is TGCGCCAGCAGCCTTGGGTGGGGACAGGGGTTTGAAAAACTGTTTTTT. Residues: CASSLGWGQGFEKLFF. The gene calls are TRBV5-1 and TRBJ1-4, with 10 bases that match TRBD1. Germline-derived CDR1 and CDR2 are SGHRS and YFSETQ. This CDR3 is built from 16 residues. J gave up 7 bases and V 4 bases, and 10 bases lay outside the gene matches. Full variable domain (rest looked up from reference TRBV5-1 and TRBJ1-4): KAGVTQTPRYLIKTRGQQVTLSCSPISGHRSVSWYQQTPGQGLQFLFEYFSETQRNKGNFPGRFSGRQFSNSRSEMNVSTLELGDSALYLCASSLGWGQGFEKLFFGSGTQLSVL.

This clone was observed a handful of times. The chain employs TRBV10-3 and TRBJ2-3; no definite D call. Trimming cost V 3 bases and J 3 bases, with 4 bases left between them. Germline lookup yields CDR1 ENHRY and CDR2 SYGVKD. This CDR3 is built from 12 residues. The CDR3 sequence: CAISEGTDTQYF. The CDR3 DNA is TGTGCCATCAGTGAAGGGACAGATACGCAGTATTTT.